The clone carrying this TCR beta chain was found many times. Time point specified: newly diagnosed GD, antithyroid drugs for less than 3 months. PBMCs provided the RNA from which the TCR library was made. With iRepertoire HTBI primers and Arm-PCR of CDR3 regions, TCR beta libraries were built. TCRdb reprocessed the multiplex PCR reads via MiXCR and lists one record per CDR3 protein. This table has 250,000 or so distinct CDR3 sequences, around 18% appearing once. The sample comes from a study of regulatory T cells in long-lasting Graves disease. The V gene's germline CDR1 is SGHVS and CDR2 FQNEAQ. Trimming removed 5 bases at V and 4 bases at J, with 24 bases between. The CDR3 loop spans 18 amino acids. The same data also contributed to another study, on T cells in Graves' hyperthyroidism and ophthalmopathy.

This specimen was peripheral blood mononuclear cells (PBMCs), taken at new diagnosis, from a patient treated with antithyroid drugs. The TCR was taken from a woman between 25 and 40 years old with Graves disease. The chain joins TRBV7-8 to TRBJ2-1; a possible D gene is TRBD1 (6 bases). This CDR3 is CASSPNNVRGAWYNEQFF. The CDR3 DNA reads as TGTGCCAGCAGCCCAAACAACGTCAGGGGCGCGTGGTACAATGAGCAGTTCTTC.